Presented here are 18 T cell receptor beta chains from one specimen sequenced in a study of shared clonotypes between healthy human individuals. Sequencing used immunoSEQ multiplex PCR; TCRdb keeps in-frame clones, though not all of them. Counted here are under 2.5 million clones, 92% occurring once; the ten biggest clones make up 0.3% to 0.4%. Sequenced sample: naive CD4+ T cells from PBMCs. Subset given: CD45RA+ positively selected. All receptors come from a man younger than 35 in good health. Some clones in this sample may be carry-over from other donors' samples.

For the CDR3, the DNA is TGTGCCAGCAGTTTCAGGGCCCGCAATGAAAAACTGTTTTTT. Translation: CASSFRARNEKLFF. The rearrangement joins TRBV27 to TRBJ1-4; D perhaps matches TRBD1 (5 bases). V was pared by 3 bases and J by 5 bases, with 10 bases between. Per germline, CDR1 MNHEY and CDR2 SMNVEV (reference sequence). The CDR3 totals 14 residues.

The gene calls are TRBV7-8 and TRBJ2-2, with D possibly being TRBD1 or TRBD2 (5 bases each). Per the germline V gene, CDR1 is SGHVS and CDR2 is FQNEAQ. The CDR3 is 13 amino acids. V was shortened by 5 bases and J by 6 bases, with 10 bases between the two germline ends. The CDR3 DNA follows: TGTGCCAGCAGCGTAATGGGGGCCGGGGAGCTGTTTTTT. This gives the protein CASSVMGAGELFF.

V usage is TRBV7-6 and J usage is TRBJ2-1, with 10 bases aligning to TRBD2. Germline assignment: CDR1 SGHVS and CDR2 FNYEAQ. The CDR3 contains 16 residues. Losses at the gene ends were 1 base for V and 7 bases for J; bases not matched to a gene: 7. CDR3 region: CASSLVGPAGGNEQFF. As DNA, the CDR3 is TGTGCCAGCAGCTTAGTGGGCCCAGCGGGAGGGAATGAGCAGTTCTTC.

The genes are TRBV6-1 and TRBJ1-1; D uncertain. Germline CDR1 MNHNS, CDR2 SASEGT. V was pared by 2 bases and J by 0 bases, with 4 bases between. The CDR3 extends over 13 amino acids. CDR3 region: CASSEQLNTEAFF. CDR3 DNA sequence: TGTGCCAGCAGTGAACAGTTGAACACTGAAGCTTTCTTT.

This rearrangement joins TRBV28 to TRBJ1-2, with D maybe TRBD1 (6 bases). The length of the CDR3 is 14 residues. Trimming removed 3 bases from V and 8 bases from J, with 16 bases in between. Germline V lookup: CDR1 MDHEN, CDR2 SYDVKM. CDR3 amino acids: CASSFAGDPGGYTF. CDR3 nucleotide sequence: TGTGCCAGCAGTTTTGCAGGGGACCCGGGAGGCTACACCTTC.

The chain carries TRBV4-1 and TRBJ2-2; D not certain. The CDR3 sequence is 16 residues long. CDR1 and CDR2 (germline): MGHRA, YSYEKL. V lost 0 bases and J lost 0, with 8 bases in between. For the CDR3, the DNA is TGCGCCAGCAGCCAAGAGTTGCGGTCGAACACCGGGGAGCTGTTTTTT. Encoded protein: CASSQELRSNTGELFF.

V usage is TRBV29-1 and J usage is TRBJ1-4; TRBD1 matches 7 bases. The J segment lost 8 bases and the V segment lost 7 bases, leaving 7 bases of the junction unmatched. Germline V gene lookup returns CDR1 SQVTM and CDR2 ANQGSEA. This CDR3 spans 12 amino acids. The DNA of the CDR3 is TGCAGCGGAGGGGGGACAGAAGAAAAACTGTTTTTT. This codes for CSGGGTEEKLFF.

The chain employs TRBV4-3 and TRBJ1-1; D call uncertain. The CDR3 runs 16 residues. The V gene lost 0 bases and the J gene lost 5 bases, with 16 bases spanning the gap. CDR1 LGHNA and CDR2 YSLEER come from the germline V gene. The CDR3, as DNA: TGCGCCAGCAGCCAAGATGTTGAGCCGGGTCGGACTGAAGCTTTCTTT. Translated, it gives CASSQDVEPGRTEAFF.

This chain links TRBV27 with TRBJ2-2; 14 nucleotides align to TRBD2. The CDR3 totals 18 residues. Germline V gives CDR1 MNHEY, CDR2 SMNVEV (reference sequence). With 3 bases clipped from V and 4 bases from J, the junction kept 7 bases outside the gene matches. This CDR3 reads CASSFRLAGGPGTGELFF. DNA of the CDR3: TGTGCCAGCAGTTTTCGACTAGCGGGAGGGCCAGGCACCGGGGAGCTGTTTTTT.

Note on this clone: This sample also contains other DNA sequences that code for the same CDR3. This sequence joins TRBV2 and TRBJ1-1; a weak D match, TRBD1 (6 bases). The CDR3 has 13 residues. CDR1 is SNHLY, CDR2 FYNNEI, per germline. V lost 4 bases and J 1 base, leaving 7 bases between the germline ends. The CDR3 nucleotides read TGTGCCAGCAGTGCGGACAGGAACACTGAAGCTTTCTTT. It translates to CASSADRNTEAFF.

The chain joins TRBV28 to TRBJ2-7; D call uncertain. Germline CDR1 reads MDHEN; CDR2 reads SYDVKM. This CDR3 has 11 amino acids. V was cut by 5 bases and J by 10 bases, with 12 bases left in between. The CDR3 nucleotides read TGTGCCAGCAGTGCCCAGCCCAAACAGTACTTC. It specifies CASSAQPKQYF.

This clone occurred once. The rearrangement uses TRBV6-5 and TRBJ2-7; D remains unclear. The CDR3 sequence is 14 residues long. V lost 9 bases and J lost 1, with 16 bases in between. Germline V gene sequence: CDR1 MNHEY, CDR2 SVGAGI. DNA for the CDR3: TGTGCCAGTCGAAGGCGGAAAGTATCCTACGAGCAGTACTTC. Residues: CASRRRKVSYEQYF.

The V and J genes are TRBV5-4 and TRBJ2-1; 10 bases are shared with TRBD2. This CDR3 contains 16 residues. V shed 0 bases and J 9 bases; nucleotides not matched to a gene: 9. Germline V CDR1 and CDR2: SGHNT, YYREEE (reference sequence). The CDR3 DNA sequence: TGTGCCAGCAGCTTGGGGGGGGCTAGCGGGAGTGGTGAGCAGTTCTTC. Translated, it gives CASSLGGASGSGEQFF.

In DNA form, the CDR3 reads TGTGCCAGCAGCTTCGGTGCGCCTACGATGAGAGAGACCCAGTACTTC. It specifies CASSFGAPTMRETQYF. This sequence joins TRBV5-4 and TRBJ2-5; D not resolved. Germline CDR1 and CDR2: SGHNT and YYREEE (reference sequence). V was trimmed by 2 bases and J by 4 bases, leaving 18 bases between them. The CDR3 has 16 residues.

This clone was observed a single time. The chain uses TRBV28 and TRBJ1-1; D is possibly TRBD1 (6 bases). CDR1 and CDR2 from the germline V gene are MDHEN and SYDVKM. Trimming pared 6 bases from V and 6 bases from J, leaving 17 bases between. The CDR3 is made up of 14 amino acids. The CDR3 region has the DNA TGTGCCAGCAGGCTGACTACAGGGCGGTCTGAAGCTTTCTTT. It is translated as CASRLTTGRSEAFF. Full variable domain (outside the CDR3, taken from reference TRBV28 and TRBJ1-1): DVKVTQSSRYLVKRTGEKVFLECVQDMDHENMFWYRQDPGLGLRLIYFSYDVKMKEKGDIPEGYSVSREKKERFSLILESASTNQTSMYLCASRLTTGRSEAFFGQGTRLTVV.

This clone was detected only once. The V call is TRBV7-8, the J call TRBJ2-5, with no clear D. The V gene lost 10 bases and the J gene lost 2 bases, with 5 bases spanning the gap. Germline CDR1 SGHVS, CDR2 FQNEAQ. The CDR3 totals 10 residues. The CDR3 DNA sequence: TGTGCCACGAGGCAAGAGACCCAGTACTTC. It yields the protein CATRQETQYF.

This clone was counted a single time. The chain employs TRBV5-1 and TRBJ2-1; 11 bases are a match to TRBD2. Germline CDR1 and CDR2: SGHRS and YFSETQ. The trim removed 0 bases at V and 6 bases at J, leaving 2 bases unmatched. The CDR3 covers 15 residues. The chain's CDR3 is CASSLVGTSGNEQFF. The CDR3 coding sequence is TGCGCCAGCAGCTTGGTTGGGACTAGCGGCAATGAGCAGTTCTTC.

This rearrangement joins TRBV6-5 to TRBJ1-5; 9 bases are shared with TRBD1. Germline V gene data show CDR1 as MNHEY and CDR2 as SVGAGI. This CDR3 has 14 residues. V lost 5 bases, J lost 7 bases, and 6 bases stayed unmatched. The CDR3 region is CASSPVGQGQPQHF. For the CDR3, the DNA is TGTGCCAGCAGTCCCGTTGGACAGGGGCAGCCCCAGCATTTT.